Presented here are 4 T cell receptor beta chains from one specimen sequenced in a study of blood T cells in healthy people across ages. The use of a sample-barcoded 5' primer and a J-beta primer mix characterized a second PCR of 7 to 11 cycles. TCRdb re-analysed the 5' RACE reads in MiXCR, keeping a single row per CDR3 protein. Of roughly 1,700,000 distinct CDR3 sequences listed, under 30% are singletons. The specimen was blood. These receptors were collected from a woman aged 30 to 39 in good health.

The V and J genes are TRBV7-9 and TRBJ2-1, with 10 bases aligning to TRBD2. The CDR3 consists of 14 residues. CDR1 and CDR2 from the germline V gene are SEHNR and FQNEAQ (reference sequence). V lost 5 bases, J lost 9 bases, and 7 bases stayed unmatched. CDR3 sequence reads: CASSASGSPGEQFF. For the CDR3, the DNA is TGTGCCAGCAGCGCTAGCGGGAGTCCCGGTGAGCAGTTCTTC.

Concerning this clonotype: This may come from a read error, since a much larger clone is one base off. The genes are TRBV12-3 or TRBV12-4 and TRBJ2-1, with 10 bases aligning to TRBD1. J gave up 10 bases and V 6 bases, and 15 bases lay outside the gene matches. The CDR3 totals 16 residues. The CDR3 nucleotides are TGTGCCAGCAGCCCAAGAGGTGGGACAGGGGCCCACGAGCAGTTCTTC. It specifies CASSPRGGTGAHEQFF.

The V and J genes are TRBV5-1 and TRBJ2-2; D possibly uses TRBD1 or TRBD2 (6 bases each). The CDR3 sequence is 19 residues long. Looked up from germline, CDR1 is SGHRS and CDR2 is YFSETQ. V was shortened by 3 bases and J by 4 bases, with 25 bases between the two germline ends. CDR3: CASSSPTGGGVISTGELFF. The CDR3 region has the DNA TGCGCCAGCAGCTCCCCGACAGGAGGGGGTGTGATCTCCACCGGGGAGCTGTTTTTT. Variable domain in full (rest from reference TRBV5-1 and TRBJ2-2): KAGVTQTPRYLIKTRGQQVTLSCSPISGHRSVSWYQQTPGQGLQFLFEYFSETQRNKGNFPGRFSGRQFSNSRSEMNVSTLELGDSALYLCASSSPTGGGVISTGELFFGEGSRLTVL.

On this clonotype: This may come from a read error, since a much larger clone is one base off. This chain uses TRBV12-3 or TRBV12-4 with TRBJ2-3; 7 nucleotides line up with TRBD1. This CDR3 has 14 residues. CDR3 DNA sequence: TGTGCCGGCAGCCTAATACAGGGGTTGGATACGCAGTATTTT. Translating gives CAGSLIQGLDTQYF.